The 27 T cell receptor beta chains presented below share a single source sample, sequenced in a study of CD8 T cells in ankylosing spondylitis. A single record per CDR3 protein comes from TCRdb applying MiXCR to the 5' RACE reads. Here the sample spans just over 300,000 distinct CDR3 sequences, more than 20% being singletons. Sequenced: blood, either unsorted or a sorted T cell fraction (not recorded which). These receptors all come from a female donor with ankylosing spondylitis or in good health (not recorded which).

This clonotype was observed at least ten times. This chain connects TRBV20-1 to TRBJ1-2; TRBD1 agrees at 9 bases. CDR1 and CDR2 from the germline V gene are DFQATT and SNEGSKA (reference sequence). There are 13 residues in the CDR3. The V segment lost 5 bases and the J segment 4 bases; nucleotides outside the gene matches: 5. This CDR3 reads CSASSDRGYGYTF. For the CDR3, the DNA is TGCAGTGCTTCGTCGGACAGGGGCTATGGCTACACCTTC.

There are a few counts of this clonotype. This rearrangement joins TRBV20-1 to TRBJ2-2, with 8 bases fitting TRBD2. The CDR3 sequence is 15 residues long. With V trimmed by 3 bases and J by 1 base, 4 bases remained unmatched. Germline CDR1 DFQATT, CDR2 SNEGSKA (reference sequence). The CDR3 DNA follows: TGCAGTGCTAGGGAACGGGAGGGGAACACCGGGGAGCTGTTTTTT. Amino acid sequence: CSAREREGNTGELFF.

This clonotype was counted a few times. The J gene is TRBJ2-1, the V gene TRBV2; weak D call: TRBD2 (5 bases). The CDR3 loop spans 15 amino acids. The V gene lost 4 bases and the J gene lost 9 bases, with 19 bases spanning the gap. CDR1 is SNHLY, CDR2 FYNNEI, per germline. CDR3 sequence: CASSVAATRRVEQFF. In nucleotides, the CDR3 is TGTGCCAGCAGTGTGGCTGCAACAAGGCGGGTTGAGCAGTTCTTC.

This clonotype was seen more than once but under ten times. The CDR3 DNA reads TGTGCCAGCAGCTTAGGGACCGGGGGACTAGCGGGACAAGAGACCCAGTACTTC. It codes for CASSLGTGGLAGQETQYF. The rearrangement links TRBV11-2 to TRBJ2-5; 13 bases are shared with TRBD2. The length of the CDR3 is 18 residues. V lost 1 base and J lost 2; bases outside the gene matches: 7. Germline V gives CDR1 SGHAT, CDR2 FQNNGV.

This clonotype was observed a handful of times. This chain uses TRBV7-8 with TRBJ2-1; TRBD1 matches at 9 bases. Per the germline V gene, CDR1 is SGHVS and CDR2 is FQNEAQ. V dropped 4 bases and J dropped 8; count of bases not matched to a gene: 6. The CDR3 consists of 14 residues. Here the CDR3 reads CASSSWTGEDEQFF. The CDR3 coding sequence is TGTGCCAGCAGCTCCTGGACAGGGGAGGATGAGCAGTTCTTC.

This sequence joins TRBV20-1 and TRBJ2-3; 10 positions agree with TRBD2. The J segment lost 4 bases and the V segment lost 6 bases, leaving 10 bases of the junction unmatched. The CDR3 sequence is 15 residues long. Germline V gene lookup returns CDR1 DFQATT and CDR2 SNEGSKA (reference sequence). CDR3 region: CSACSGRRLADTQYF. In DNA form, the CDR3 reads TGCAGTGCCTGTAGCGGGAGGAGGTTGGCAGATACGCAGTATTTT.

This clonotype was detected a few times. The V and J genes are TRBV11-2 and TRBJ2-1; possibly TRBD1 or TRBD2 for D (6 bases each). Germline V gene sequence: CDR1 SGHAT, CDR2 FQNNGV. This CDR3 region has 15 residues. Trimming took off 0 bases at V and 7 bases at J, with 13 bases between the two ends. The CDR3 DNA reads TGTGCCAGCAGCTTAGAGGGCCGGGGGCGGAATGAGCAGTTCTTC. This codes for CASSLEGRGRNEQFF.

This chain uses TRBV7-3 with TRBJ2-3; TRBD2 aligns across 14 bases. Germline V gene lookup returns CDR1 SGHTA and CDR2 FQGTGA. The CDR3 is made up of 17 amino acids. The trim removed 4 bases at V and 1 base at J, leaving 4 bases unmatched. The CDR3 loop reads CASSSGLAGGGTDTQYF. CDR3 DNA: TGTGCCAGCAGCTCCGGACTAGCGGGAGGAGGCACAGATACGCAGTATTTT. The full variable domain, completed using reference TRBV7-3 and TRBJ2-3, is GAGVSQTPSNKVTEKGKYVELRCDPISGHTALYWYRQSLGQGPEFLIYFQGTGAADDSGLPNDRFFAVRPEGSVSTLKIQRTERGDSAVYLCASSSGLAGGGTDTQYFGPGTRLTVL.

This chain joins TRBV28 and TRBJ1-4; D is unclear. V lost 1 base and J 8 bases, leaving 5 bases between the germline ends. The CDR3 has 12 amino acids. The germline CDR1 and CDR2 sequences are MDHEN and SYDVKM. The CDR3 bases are TGTGCCAGCAGTTTATTTGCCGAAAAACTGTTTTTT. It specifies CASSLFAEKLFF.

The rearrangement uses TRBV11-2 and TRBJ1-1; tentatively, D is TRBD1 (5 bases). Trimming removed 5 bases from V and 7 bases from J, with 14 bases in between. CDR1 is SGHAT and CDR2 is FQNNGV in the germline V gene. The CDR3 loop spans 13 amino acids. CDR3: CASSINRDVEAFF. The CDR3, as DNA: TGTGCCAGCAGCATCAACCGGGACGTTGAAGCTTTCTTT.

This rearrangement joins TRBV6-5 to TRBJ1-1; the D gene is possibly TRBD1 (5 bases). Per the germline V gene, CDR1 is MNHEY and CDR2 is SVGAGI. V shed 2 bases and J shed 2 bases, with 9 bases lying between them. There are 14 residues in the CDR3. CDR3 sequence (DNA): TGTGCCAGCAGTTACCCGGGGGTTAACACTGAAGCTTTCTTT. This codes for CASSYPGVNTEAFF.

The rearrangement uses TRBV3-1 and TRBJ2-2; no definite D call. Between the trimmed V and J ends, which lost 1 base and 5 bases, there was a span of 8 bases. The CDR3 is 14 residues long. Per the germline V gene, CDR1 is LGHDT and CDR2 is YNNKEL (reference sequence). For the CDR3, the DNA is TGTGCCAGCAGCCAAGGCGCGGTAACCGGGGAGCTGTTTTTT. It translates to CASSQGAVTGELFF.

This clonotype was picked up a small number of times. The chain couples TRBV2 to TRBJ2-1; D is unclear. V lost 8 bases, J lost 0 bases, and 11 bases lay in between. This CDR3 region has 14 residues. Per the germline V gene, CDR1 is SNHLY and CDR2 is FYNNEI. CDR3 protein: CASSPLSSYNEQFF. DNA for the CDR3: TGTGCCAGCTCCCCCTTAAGCTCCTACAATGAGCAGTTCTTC.

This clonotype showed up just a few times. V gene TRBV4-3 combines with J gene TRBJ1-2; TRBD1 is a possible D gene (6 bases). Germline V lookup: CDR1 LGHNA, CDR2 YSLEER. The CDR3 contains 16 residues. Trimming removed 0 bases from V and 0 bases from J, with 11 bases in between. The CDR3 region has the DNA TGCGCCAGCAGCCAAGATTCGGGACAATCTAACTATGGCTACACCTTC. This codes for CASSQDSGQSNYGYTF.

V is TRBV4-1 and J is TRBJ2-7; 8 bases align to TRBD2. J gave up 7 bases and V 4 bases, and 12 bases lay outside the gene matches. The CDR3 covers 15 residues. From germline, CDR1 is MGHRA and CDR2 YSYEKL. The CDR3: CASSLTPAGDLEQYF. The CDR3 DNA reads TGCGCCAGCAGCCTGACACCAGCGGGAGATCTTGAGCAGTACTTC.

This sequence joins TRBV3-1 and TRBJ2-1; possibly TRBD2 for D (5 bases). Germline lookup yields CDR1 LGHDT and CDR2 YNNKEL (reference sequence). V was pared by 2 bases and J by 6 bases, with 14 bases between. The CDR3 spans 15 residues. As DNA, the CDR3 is TGTGCCAGCAGCCAATACCTGGGCGGGTCCAATGAGCAGTTCTTC. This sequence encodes CASSQYLGGSNEQFF.

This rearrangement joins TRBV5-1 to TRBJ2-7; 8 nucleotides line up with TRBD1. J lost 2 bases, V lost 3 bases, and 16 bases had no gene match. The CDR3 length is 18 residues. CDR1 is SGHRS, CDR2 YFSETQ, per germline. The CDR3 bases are TGCGCCAGCAGCTCCCGCCCAATCGGACAGGGTACAACCTACGAGCAGTACTTC. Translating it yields CASSSRPIGQGTTYEQYF.

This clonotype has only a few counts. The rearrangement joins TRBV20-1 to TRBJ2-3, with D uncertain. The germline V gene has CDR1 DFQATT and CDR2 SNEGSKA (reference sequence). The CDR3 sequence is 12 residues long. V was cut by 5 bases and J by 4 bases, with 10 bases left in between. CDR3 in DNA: TGCAGTGCTTACAACGGCCCAGATACGCAGTATTTT. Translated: CSAYNGPDTQYF.

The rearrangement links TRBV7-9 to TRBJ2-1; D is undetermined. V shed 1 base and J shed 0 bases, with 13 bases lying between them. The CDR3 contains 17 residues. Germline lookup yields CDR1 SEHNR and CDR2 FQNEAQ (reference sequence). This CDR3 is CASSLVVRASSYNEQFF. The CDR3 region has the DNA TGTGCCAGCAGCTTAGTAGTCCGGGCAAGCTCCTACAATGAGCAGTTCTTC.

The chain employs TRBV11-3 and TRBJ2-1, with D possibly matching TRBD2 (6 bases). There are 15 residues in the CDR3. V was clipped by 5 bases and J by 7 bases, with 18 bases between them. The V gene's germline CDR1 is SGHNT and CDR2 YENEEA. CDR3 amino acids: CASSISGTDLNEQFF. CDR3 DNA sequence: TGTGCCAGCAGCATCTCGGGGACTGATCTTAATGAGCAGTTCTTC.

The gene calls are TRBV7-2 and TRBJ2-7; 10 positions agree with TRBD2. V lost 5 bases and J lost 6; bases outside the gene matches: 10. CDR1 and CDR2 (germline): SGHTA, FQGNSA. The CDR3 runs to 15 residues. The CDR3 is CASSVLAGPAGEQYF. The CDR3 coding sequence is TGTGCCAGCAGCGTACTAGCGGGGCCAGCCGGCGAGCAGTACTTC.

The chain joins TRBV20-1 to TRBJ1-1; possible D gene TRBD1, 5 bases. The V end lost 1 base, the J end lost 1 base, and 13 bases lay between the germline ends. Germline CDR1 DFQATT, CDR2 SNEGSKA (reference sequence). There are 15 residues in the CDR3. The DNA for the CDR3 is TGCAGTGCTAGAGTCTCAGGGCACAGGAACACTGAAGCTTTCTTT. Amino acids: CSARVSGHRNTEAFF.

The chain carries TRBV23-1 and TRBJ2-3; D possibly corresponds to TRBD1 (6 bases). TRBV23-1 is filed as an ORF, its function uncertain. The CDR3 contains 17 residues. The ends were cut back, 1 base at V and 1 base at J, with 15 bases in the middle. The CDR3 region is CASSQFRRAGGTDTQYF. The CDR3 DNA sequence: TGCGCCAGCAGTCAATTTAGGCGGGCAGGGGGCACAGATACGCAGTATTTT.

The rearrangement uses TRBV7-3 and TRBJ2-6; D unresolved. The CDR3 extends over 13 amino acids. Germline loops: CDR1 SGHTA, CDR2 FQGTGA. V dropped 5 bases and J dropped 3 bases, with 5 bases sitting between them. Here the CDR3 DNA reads TGTGCCAGCAGCCCCTTTGGGGCCAACGTCCTGACTTTC. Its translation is CASSPFGANVLTF. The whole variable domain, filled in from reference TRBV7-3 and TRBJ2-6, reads GAGVSQTPSNKVTEKGKYVELRCDPISGHTALYWYRQSLGQGPEFLIYFQGTGAADDSGLPNDRFFAVRPEGSVSTLKIQRTERGDSAVYLCASSPFGANVLTFGAGSRLTVL.

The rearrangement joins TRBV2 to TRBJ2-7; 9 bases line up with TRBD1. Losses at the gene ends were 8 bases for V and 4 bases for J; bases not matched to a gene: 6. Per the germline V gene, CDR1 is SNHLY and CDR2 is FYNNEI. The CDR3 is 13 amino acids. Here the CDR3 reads CASLGQGTYEQYF. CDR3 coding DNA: TGTGCCAGCTTGGGACAGGGAACTTACGAGCAGTACTTC.

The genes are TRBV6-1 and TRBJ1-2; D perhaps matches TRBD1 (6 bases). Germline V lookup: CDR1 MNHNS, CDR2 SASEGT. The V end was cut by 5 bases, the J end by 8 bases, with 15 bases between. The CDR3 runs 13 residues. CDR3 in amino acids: CASSPQGLLGYTF. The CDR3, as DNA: TGTGCCAGCAGTCCACAGGGTCTGCTCGGCTACACCTTC.

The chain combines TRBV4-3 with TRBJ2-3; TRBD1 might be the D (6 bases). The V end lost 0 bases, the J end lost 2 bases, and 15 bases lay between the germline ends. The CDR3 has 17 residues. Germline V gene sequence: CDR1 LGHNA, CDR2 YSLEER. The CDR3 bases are TGCGCCAGCAGCCAAGAGGGGGCAGTCAAACCCACAGATACGCAGTATTTT. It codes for CASSQEGAVKPTDTQYF.